Shown below are 8 T cell receptor beta chains from a single sample sequenced in a study of T cells in Graves' hyperthyroidism and ophthalmopathy. RNA transcripts served as the template for amplifying TCR beta CDR3 regions. The HTBI primer set served for first-round RT-PCR of the TCR CDR3. One entry per CDR3 protein, called by TCRdb with MiXCR from the multiplex PCR reads. The sample records 450,000 to 700,000 distinct CDR3 sequences, roughly 50% being singletons. Sequencing was performed on peripheral blood or thyroid tissue (not recorded which). Receptor source: a woman aged 18-29 years with Graves' hyperthyroidism.

This clonotype showed up many times. The chain couples TRBV6-1 to TRBJ2-2, with 8 bases aligning to TRBD2. The CDR3 runs 15 residues. With 7 bases clipped from V and 3 bases from J, the junction kept 7 bases outside the gene matches. Germline V gene sequence: CDR1 MNHNS, CDR2 SASEGT. The CDR3 region has the DNA TGTGCCAGCATCGCCGGGACTAGGCACACCGGGGAGCTGTTTTTT. Its translation: CASIAGTRHTGELFF.

This clonotype was seen a handful of times. This sequence joins TRBV7-9 and TRBJ1-5; TRBD1 aligns across 7 bases. The V segment lost 3 bases and the J segment 5 bases; nucleotides outside the gene matches: 4. The germline CDR1 and CDR2 sequences are SEHNR and FQNEAQ (reference sequence). The CDR3 sequence is 14 residues long. The CDR3 nucleotides are TGTGCCAGCAGCTTGGTAGGGACAGATCAGCCCCAGCATTTT. Its protein product is CASSLVGTDQPQHF.

This clonotype was counted once. This rearrangement joins TRBV29-1 to TRBJ2-5; 10 positions agree with TRBD2. The CDR3 covers 12 residues. V was clipped by 8 bases and J by 7 bases; unmatched bases: 7. Germline loops: CDR1 SQVTM, CDR2 ANQGSEA. CDR3 nucleotide sequence: TGCAGCCCTGGGACTAGCGAGGGGACCCAGTACTTC. Translating gives CSPGTSEGTQYF.

A note on this clonotype: A junction end diverges from the germline sequence, so it may reflect a read error. This chain links TRBV6-5 with TRBJ2-5; TRBD1 aligns across 8 bases. Looked up from germline, CDR1 is MNHEY and CDR2 is SVGAGI. This CDR3 has 16 residues. For the CDR3, the DNA is TGTGCCGGCAGTTACCCGACAGGGGAGGCTTTCGAGACCCAGTACTTC. Its translation is CAGSYPTGEAFETQYF.

Ten or more counts support this clonotype. V is TRBV7-3 and J is TRBJ2-2, with D maybe TRBD2 (5 bases). Germline V lookup: CDR1 SGHTA, CDR2 FQGTGA. The CDR3 consists of 12 residues. Between the trimmed V and J ends, which lost 7 bases and 3 bases, there was a span of 6 bases. The CDR3 bases are TGTGCCAGCAACGGGGACACCGGGGAGCTGTTTTTT. Translation gives CASNGDTGELFF.

The table lists this clonotype with many counts. The chain combines TRBV25-1 with TRBJ1-2, with D maybe TRBD1 (6 bases). The V end lost 0 bases, the J end lost 2 bases, and 13 bases lay between the germline ends. Germline-derived CDR1 and CDR2 are MGHDK and SYGVNS. The length of the CDR3 is 16 residues. CDR3 sequence reads: CASSEYIGGPNYGYTF. CDR3 DNA: TGTGCCAGCAGTGAATATATCGGGGGGCCAAACTATGGCTACACCTTC.

This clonotype showed up many times. DNA of the CDR3: TGCAGCGTTCTGACCCCCGAGGTTCCTGAAAAACTGTTTTTT. This encodes CSVLTPEVPEKLFF. The chain is built from TRBV29-1 and TRBJ1-4; D gene uncertain. The CDR3 is 14 amino acids. Germline V gene sequence: CDR1 SQVTM, CDR2 ANQGSEA. V lost 5 bases to trimming and J lost 7 bases, with 17 bases between them.

The chain couples TRBV2 to TRBJ2-5; either TRBD1 or TRBD2 may supply D (5 bases each). The CDR3 consists of 12 residues. Trimming pared 4 bases from V and 7 bases from J, leaving 10 bases between. Looked up from germline, CDR1 is SNHLY and CDR2 is FYNNEI. CDR3 sequence (DNA): TGTGCCAGCAGTGGGGACGGTGCGACCCAGTACTTC. Translated: CASSGDGATQYF.